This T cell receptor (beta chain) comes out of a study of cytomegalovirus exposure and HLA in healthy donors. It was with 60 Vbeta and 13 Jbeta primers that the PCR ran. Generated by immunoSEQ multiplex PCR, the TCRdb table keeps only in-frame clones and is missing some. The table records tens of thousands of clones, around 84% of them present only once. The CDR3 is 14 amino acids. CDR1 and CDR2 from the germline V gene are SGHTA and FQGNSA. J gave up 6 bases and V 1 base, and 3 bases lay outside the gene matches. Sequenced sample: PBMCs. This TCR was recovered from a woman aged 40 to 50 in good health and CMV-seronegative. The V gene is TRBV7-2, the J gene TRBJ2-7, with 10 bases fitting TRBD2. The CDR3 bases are TGTGCCAGCAGCTTAGGAGGGACTAGCGTCGAGCAGTACTTC. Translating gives CASSLGGTSVEQYF.